These 9 T cell receptor beta chains share one sample of origin, sequenced in a study of blood T cell repertoires in COVID-19. The repertoire was sequenced with immunoSEQ multiplex PCR; TCRdb's copy has only in-frame clones and lacks some. The sample holds 200,000 to 250,000 clones; roughly 85% are singletons and the top ten take more than 2%. Sequencing was performed on peripheral blood. The receptors were gathered from a woman aged 65 to 85 with COVID-19, enrolled during active disease.

The CDR3 DNA sequence: TGTGCCAGCAGCCGACAGATCGCTGAAGCTTTCTTT. It codes for CASSRQIAEAFF. The V call is TRBV7-9, the J call TRBJ1-1; D possibly corresponds to TRBD1 (5 bases). With 5 bases removed from V and 6 bases from J, the gap between germline ends came to 10 bases. The CDR3 length is 12 residues. Germline lookup yields CDR1 SEHNR and CDR2 FQNEAQ (reference sequence).

The chain joins TRBV7-2 to TRBJ1-1; TRBD1 is a possible D gene (5 bases). CDR3 length: 13 amino acids. Trimming pared 5 bases from V and 6 bases from J, leaving 13 bases between. CDR1 is SGHTA, CDR2 FQGNSA, per germline. The CDR3, as DNA: TGTGCCAGCAGCCCTAAGGGAGGGGCTGAAGCTTTCTTT. Translated: CASSPKGGAEAFF.

The table lists this clone with a few counts. The chain couples TRBV9 to TRBJ1-2; D remains ambiguous. From germline, CDR1 is SGDLS and CDR2 YYNGEE. The CDR3 is 13 amino acids. The ends were cut back, 6 bases at V and 3 bases at J, with 12 bases in the middle. This chain's CDR3 is CASNRLEDYGYTF. The CDR3 DNA reads TGTGCCAGCAACCGGCTGGAGGACTATGGCTACACCTTC.

This clone showed up just once. The CDR3 region is CASSQERDGGYGYTF. The CDR3, as DNA: TGCGCCAGCAGCCAAGAGCGGGACGGGGGCTATGGCTACACCTTC. V and J are TRBV4-3 and TRBJ1-2, with a possible D match to TRBD1 (5 bases). The CDR3 sequence is 15 residues long. CDR1 LGHNA and CDR2 YSLEER come from the germline V gene. The V end lost 0 bases, the J end lost 4 bases, and 12 bases lay between the germline ends.

The V gene is TRBV19, the J gene TRBJ1-5; 9 nucleotides align to TRBD1. This CDR3 is 15 amino acids long. CDR1 LNHDA and CDR2 SQIVND come from the germline V gene (reference sequence). The ends lost 7 bases at V and 3 bases at J; junction bases unmatched: 7. The CDR3 bases are TGTGCCAGTAACCCCGGGACAGGGATCAATCAGCCCCAGCATTTT. Its translation is CASNPGTGINQPQHF.

The chain is built from TRBV19 and TRBJ1-5, with D uncertain. The CDR3 is made up of 16 amino acids. V lost 3 bases and J 6 bases, leaving 18 bases between the germline ends. Germline loops: CDR1 LNHDA, CDR2 SQIVND (reference sequence). In nucleotides, the CDR3 is TGTGCCAGTAGTATTGGTCCGGGGAGGCTAGGTCAGCCCCAGCATTTT. This sequence encodes CASSIGPGRLGQPQHF. Complete variable domain (other parts from reference TRBV19 and TRBJ1-5): DGGITQSPKYLFRKEGQNVTLSCEQNLNHDAMYWYRQDPGQGLRLIYYSQIVNDFQKGDIAEGYSVSREKKESFPLTVTSAQKNPTAFYLCASSIGPGRLGQPQHFGDGTRLSIL.

The CDR3, as DNA: TGTGCCAGCAGTTATGAGGGAAGGACTGAAGCTTTCTTT. This translates into CASSYEGRTEAFF. The rearrangement uses TRBV27 and TRBJ1-1; D remains ambiguous. V lost 4 bases to trimming and J lost 5 bases, with 11 bases between them. Germline loops: CDR1 MNHEY, CDR2 SMNVEV (reference sequence). CDR3 length: 13 residues.

This clone has a single count. The chain is built from TRBV4-3 and TRBJ2-1; the D gene is possibly TRBD2 (6 bases). V was clipped by 0 bases and J by 9 bases, with 21 bases between them. Germline CDR1 reads LGHNA; CDR2 reads YSLEER. The CDR3 consists of 17 residues. DNA of the CDR3: TGCGCCAGCAGCCAAGATGCGTGGGGAGGAATGTGGCTTGAGCAGTTCTTC. Protein: CASSQDAWGGMWLEQFF.

The chain couples TRBV30 to TRBJ1-2, with no clear D. V was trimmed by 2 bases and J by 2 bases, leaving 12 bases between them. This CDR3 region has 14 residues. Germline V gene sequence: CDR1 GTSNPN, CDR2 SVGIG (reference sequence). CDR3 residues: CAWSKNRVNYGYTF. In DNA form, the CDR3 reads TGTGCCTGGAGTAAAAACAGAGTCAACTATGGCTACACCTTC. Filled out from reference TRBV30 and TRBJ1-2, the complete variable domain reads SQTIHQWPATLVQPVGSPLSLECTVEGTSNPNLYWYRQAAGRGLQLLFYSVGIGQISSEVPQNLSASRPQDRQFILSSKKLLLSDSGFYLCAWSKNRVNYGYTFGSGTRLTVV.